The T cell receptor (beta chain) described here comes from a study of T cell repertoires in aging, cancer and after chemotherapy. Trimming removed 2 bases at V and 1 base at J, with 8 bases between. The germline V gene has CDR1 GTSNPN and CDR2 SVGIG (reference sequence). The CDR3 is 13 residues long. The template was genomic DNA from peripheral blood, not RNA. This clonotype ranks as large. Multiplex touch-down PCR with TRB-A/B primers amplified rearranged V-D-J TRB sequences. One entry per CDR3 protein results from TCRdb running MiXCR on the multiplex PCR reads. The table lists about 2,100 distinct CDR3 sequences, just under 20% of them singletons.

The receptor comes from a human donor with a solid tumor. Sequenced input: blood. V gene TRBV30 combines with J gene TRBJ1-2, with D unclear. The CDR3 region has the DNA TGTGCCTGGAGTTACGACGTTAACTATGGCTACACCTTC. Translated, it gives CAWSYDVNYGYTF.